This entry lists 14 T cell receptor beta chains sequenced from one sample in a study of CD8+ T cells in alopecia areata. cDNA reverse transcribed from extracted RNA served as the sequencing template. Profiling relied on immunoSEQ multiplex PCR, and the TCRdb table lists in-frame clones only, not all of them. The sample includes 140,000 to 150,000 clones, around 50% of them seen just once. Treatment reported: oral pan-JAK inhibitor, 5-10 mg twice daily. The starting material was CD8+ T cells sorted from blood, obtained at week 4, from a patient treated with tofacitinib. Source of these receptors: a human donor with alopecia areata.

With respect to this clone: The identical CDR3 is also encoded by other nucleotide sequences in the sample. This chain links TRBV6-5 with TRBJ2-5; 7 bases map to TRBD1. The CDR3 sequence is 14 residues long. J lost 2 bases, V lost 6 bases, and 6 bases had no gene match. Germline V gives CDR1 MNHEY, CDR2 SVGAGI. The CDR3 is CASSLTGEQETQYF. CDR3 sequence (DNA): TGTGCCAGCAGCCTTACAGGGGAACAAGAGACCCAGTACTTC.

The CDR3 bases are TGTGCCAGTAGGGGAGGCCCTGAGGGCAATCAGCCCCAGCATTTT. Translating it yields CASRGGPEGNQPQHF. V gene TRBV19 combines with J gene TRBJ1-5; D is unresolved. The CDR3 extends over 15 amino acids. Trimming took off 6 bases at V and 2 bases at J, with 14 bases between the two ends. Germline V gene lookup returns CDR1 LNHDA and CDR2 SQIVND (reference sequence).

This clone was observed a handful of times. Other DNA sequences in the same sample also yield this CDR3. The V call is TRBV29-1, the J call TRBJ2-7; 8 bases fit TRBD1. CDR1 and CDR2 (germline): SQVTM, ANQGSEA. The trim removed 4 bases at V and 3 bases at J, leaving 2 bases unmatched. The CDR3 runs 12 residues. This chain's CDR3 is CSVGGQGYEQYF. CDR3 DNA sequence: TGCAGCGTTGGAGGACAGGGCTACGAGCAGTACTTC.

The chain recombines TRBV5-4 with TRBJ1-1, with D tentatively TRBD1 (5 bases). The CDR3 is made up of 15 amino acids. V shed 6 bases and J shed 5 bases, with 20 bases lying between them. CDR1 SGHNT and CDR2 YYREEE come from the germline V gene (reference sequence). CDR3 residues: CASTRDFPYRTEAFF. In DNA form, the CDR3 reads TGTGCCAGCACGAGGGACTTCCCTTATAGGACTGAAGCTTTCTTT.

On this clone itself: Other DNA sequences in this sample translate to the same CDR3. This chain links TRBV6-5 with TRBJ1-1; the D gene is possibly TRBD1 (6 bases). This CDR3 spans 16 amino acids. V gave up 0 bases and J gave up 1 base, with 12 bases separating them. Germline values: CDR1 MNHEY, CDR2 SVGAGI. Here the CDR3 DNA reads TGTGCCAGCAGTTACTCACTCGCCAGGGGGAACACTGAAGCTTTCTTT. Its protein is CASSYSLARGNTEAFF.

V gene TRBV4-1 combines with J gene TRBJ2-1; D is undetermined. The CDR3 runs to 13 residues. Germline V gene lookup returns CDR1 MGHRA and CDR2 YSYEKL. V gave up 1 base and J gave up 8 bases, with 9 bases separating them. CDR3 DNA sequence: TGCGCCAGCAGCCAAGGCTTACTTTATGAGCAGTTCTTC. Protein sequence: CASSQGLLYEQFF.

The J gene is TRBJ2-1, the V gene TRBV13; TRBD1 matches 8 bases. Per the germline V gene, CDR1 is PRHDT and CDR2 is FYEKMQ (reference sequence). V shed 4 bases and J 7 bases; nucleotides not matched to a gene: 12. CDR3 length: 16 residues. CDR3 DNA sequence: TGTGCCAGCAGCTCGACGACAGGGGAATATGGTAATGAGCAGTTCTTC. This encodes CASSSTTGEYGNEQFF.

The chain carries TRBV9 and TRBJ1-6; 7 bases match TRBD1. Germline V CDR1 and CDR2: SGDLS, YYNGEE. This CDR3 is built from 15 residues. The junction had 3 bases not matched to a gene; V was cut back by 0 bases and J by 6 bases. In DNA form, the CDR3 reads TGTGCCAGCAGCGTAGATGGGACAGCTAATTCACCCCTCCACTTT. Translating gives CASSVDGTANSPLHF.

This chain uses TRBV18 with TRBJ2-7, with D possibly matching TRBD2 (6 bases). Deletions cut 5 bases from V and 6 bases from J, with 8 bases between. The CDR3 is 11 amino acids. CDR1 and CDR2 (germline): KGHSH, LQKENI. The CDR3 is CASSSGGEQYF. The CDR3 nucleotides read TGTGCCAGCTCATCCGGGGGCGAGCAGTACTTC. The whole variable domain, remainder taken from reference TRBV18 and TRBJ2-7, is NAGVMQNPRHLVRRRGQEARLRCSPMKGHSHVYWYRQLPEEGLKFMVYLQKENIIDESGMPKERFSAEFPKEGPSILRIQQVVRGDSAAYFCASSSGGEQYFGPGTRLTVT.

This chain connects TRBV5-6 to TRBJ1-1; a weak D match, TRBD1 (5 bases). The V end lost 0 bases, the J end lost 5 bases, and 11 bases lay between the germline ends. The CDR3 totals 14 residues. CDR1 and CDR2 (germline): SGHDT, YYEEEE. The CDR3 sequence is CASSLEDGGTEAFF. As DNA, the CDR3 is TGTGCCAGCAGCTTGGAAGACGGGGGAACTGAAGCTTTCTTT.

This clone has just a few counts. This chain joins TRBV5-5 and TRBJ1-1; no clear D gene. Germline CDR1 SGHKS, CDR2 YYEKEE (reference sequence). The CDR3 extends over 13 amino acids. V lost 1 base and J 7 bases, leaving 11 bases between the germline ends. CDR3 in DNA: TGTGCCAGCAGCTTGTTTAGCGGGCTTGAAGCTTTCTTT. Residues: CASSLFSGLEAFF.

This clone has only a few counts. V gene TRBV18 combines with J gene TRBJ2-7, with D unresolved. The CDR3 consists of 15 residues. The germline V gene encodes CDR1 KGHSH and CDR2 LQKENI. The ends were cut back, 3 bases at V and 2 bases at J, with 14 bases in the middle. CDR3: CASSPSTGSAYEQYF. DNA for the CDR3: TGTGCCAGCTCACCCTCAACTGGGTCAGCCTACGAGCAGTACTTC.

The CDR3 region is CAWNGATNTEAFF. The DNA for the CDR3 is TGTGCCTGGAACGGAGCCACGAACACTGAAGCTTTCTTT. The rearrangement uses TRBV30 and TRBJ1-1, with D uncertain. V was pared by 4 bases and J by 1 base, with 10 bases between. The CDR3 is 13 residues long. Germline CDR1 GTSNPN, CDR2 SVGIG (reference sequence).

This clone was seen more than once but under ten times. V gene TRBV13 combines with J gene TRBJ2-1; TRBD2 is a possible D gene (6 bases). This CDR3 has 12 amino acids. Germline V gene lookup returns CDR1 PRHDT and CDR2 FYEKMQ (reference sequence). Trimming stripped 0 bases from V and 9 bases from J, with 6 bases between. DNA of the CDR3: TGTGCCAGCAGCTTAGGCGGGGGTGAGCAGTTCTTC. This gives the protein CASSLGGGEQFF.